This entry concerns a single T cell receptor beta chain. The antigen remains undetermined. Looked up from germline, CDR1 is SQVTM and CDR2 is ANQGSEA. The CDR3 spans 16 residues. The sample is drawn from a study of monozygotic twins with inflammatory bowel disease. Study findings and constraints: Among IBD patients, fewer clonotypes were shared with others than among healthy twins, especially with disease activity.

Each sample's cDNA came from eight separate reactions. Researchers used template switching to add UMIs featuring a 6-nucleotide sample barcode. TCRdb reprocessed the 5' RACE reads, keeping one entry per CDR3 protein, no DNA. This sample contains around 400,000 distinct CDR3 sequences. Blood, around 2.6 ml, was drawn per donor. The source of this sequence is a human donor with ulcerative colitis or Crohn's disease, or a healthy co-twin of an affected twin (not recorded which). This chain joins TRBV29-1 and TRBJ2-1; TCRdb's assignment of TRBD2 cannot be checked, as there is no DNA. The sample consisted of blood. The CDR3 spells CSVPLREALLSDEQFF.